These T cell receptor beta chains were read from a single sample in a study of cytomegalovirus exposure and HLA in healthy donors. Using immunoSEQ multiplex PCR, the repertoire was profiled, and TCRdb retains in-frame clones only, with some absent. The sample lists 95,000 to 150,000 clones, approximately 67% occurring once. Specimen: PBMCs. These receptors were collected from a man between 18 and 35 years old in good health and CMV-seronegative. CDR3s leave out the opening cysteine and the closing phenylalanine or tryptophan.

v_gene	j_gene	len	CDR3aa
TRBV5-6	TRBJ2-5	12	ASSLAAAQETQY
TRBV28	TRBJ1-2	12	ASKLRDRDNGYT
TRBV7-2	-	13	ASSQTSGRFNEQY
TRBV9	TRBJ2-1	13	ASSVTGQGYNEQF
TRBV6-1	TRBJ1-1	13	ASSQLRGGNTEAF
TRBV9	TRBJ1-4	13	ASSPLGRTNEKLF
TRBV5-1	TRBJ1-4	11	ASSREGNEKLF
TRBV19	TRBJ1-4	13	ASNDRSSTNEKLF
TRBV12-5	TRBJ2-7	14	ASGLVTGQQSREQY
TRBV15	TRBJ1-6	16	ATSRGFFGTGVNSPLH
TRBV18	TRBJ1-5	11	ASSPSRGQPQH
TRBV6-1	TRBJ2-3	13	ASSELGGGTDTQY
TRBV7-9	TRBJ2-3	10	ASSYTTDTQY
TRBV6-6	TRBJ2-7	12	ASSIRDRDYEQY
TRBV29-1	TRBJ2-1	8	SVAGNEQF
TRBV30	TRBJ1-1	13	AWSVLGTAVREAF
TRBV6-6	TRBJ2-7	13	ASQPGLAASYEQY
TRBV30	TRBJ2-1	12	AWMLAGPHNEQF
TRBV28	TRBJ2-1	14	ASTPSGAGGNNEQF
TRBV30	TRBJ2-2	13	AWSQTAGVTGELF
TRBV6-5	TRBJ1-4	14	ARSYSEITTNEKLF
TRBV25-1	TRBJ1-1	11	ASSEVGGQEAF
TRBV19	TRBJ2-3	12	ASSWAGITDTQY
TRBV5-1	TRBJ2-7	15	ASSYGLAGTSSYEQY
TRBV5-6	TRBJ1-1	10	ASSSGGTEAF
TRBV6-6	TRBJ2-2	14	ASSRLAGLNTGELF
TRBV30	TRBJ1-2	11	AWSRQGAYGYT
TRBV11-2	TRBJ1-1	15	ASSLDLAQAAFTEAF
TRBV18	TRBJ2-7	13	ASSLPRTGGWEQY
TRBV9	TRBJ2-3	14	ASSVGLAGVADTQY
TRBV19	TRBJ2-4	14	ASSIFPPLAKNIQY
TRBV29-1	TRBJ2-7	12	SVEGLAGGGEQY
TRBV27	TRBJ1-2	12	ASSLLGLSYGYT
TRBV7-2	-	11	ASSLGGPYEQY
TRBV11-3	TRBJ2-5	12	ASSLHPGGETQY
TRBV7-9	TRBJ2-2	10	ASSPAGGELF
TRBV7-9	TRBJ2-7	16	ASSSPVGLTLGVLEQY
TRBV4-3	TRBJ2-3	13	ASSQEKRDTDTQY
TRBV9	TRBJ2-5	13	ASSVGTGVKETQY
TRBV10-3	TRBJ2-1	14	AIRAGLRTSYNEQF
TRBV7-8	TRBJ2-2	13	ASRRQGARTGELF
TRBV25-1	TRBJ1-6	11	ASSEYSSSALH
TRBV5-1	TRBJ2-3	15	ASCLGPPTSSTDTQY
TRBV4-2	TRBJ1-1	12	ASSQEGSHTEAF
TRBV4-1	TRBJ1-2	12	ASSQLQGTGGYT
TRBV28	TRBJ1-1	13	ASSSLARGYTEAF
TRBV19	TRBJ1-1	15	ASSIDLRRVRDTEAF
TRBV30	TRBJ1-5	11	AWSAGTDQPQH
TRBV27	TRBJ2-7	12	ASSRGGLLYEQY
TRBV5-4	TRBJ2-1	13	ASRTDRGKFNEQF